This T cell receptor beta chain appears in the sequencing data of a study of blood T cell repertoires in COVID-19. As for the study in general: Researchers got acute and convalescent COVID-19 samples from the United States, Italy and Spain. PBMCs, B-cell-depleted T cells, or T cells provided the cDNA or gDNA that made up the material.

The CDR3 is made up of 15 amino acids. V lost 6 bases to trimming and J lost 7 bases; unmatched junction nucleotides: 7. CDR1 and CDR2 from the germline V gene are MNHEY and SVGAGI. This clone was seen a few times. Authors' data handling: Reference gene primer amplification gave nucleated cell count estimates. Using immunoSEQ multiplex PCR, the repertoire was profiled, and TCRdb retains in-frame clones only, with some absent. That table is the source of V, J and clone size, and D and trimming were worked out from the DNA. This table holds approximately 89,000 clones, under 90% found once. This TCR was recovered from a human donor in a cohort sampled during active COVID-19. This rearrangement joins TRBV6-5 to TRBJ1-5, with TRBD1 matching over 12 bases. The sequenced sample consisted of peripheral blood. The chain's CDR3 is CASRPGQGAGQPQHF. In DNA form, the CDR3 reads TGTGCCAGCAGGCCGGGACAGGGGGCAGGACAGCCCCAGCATTTT.